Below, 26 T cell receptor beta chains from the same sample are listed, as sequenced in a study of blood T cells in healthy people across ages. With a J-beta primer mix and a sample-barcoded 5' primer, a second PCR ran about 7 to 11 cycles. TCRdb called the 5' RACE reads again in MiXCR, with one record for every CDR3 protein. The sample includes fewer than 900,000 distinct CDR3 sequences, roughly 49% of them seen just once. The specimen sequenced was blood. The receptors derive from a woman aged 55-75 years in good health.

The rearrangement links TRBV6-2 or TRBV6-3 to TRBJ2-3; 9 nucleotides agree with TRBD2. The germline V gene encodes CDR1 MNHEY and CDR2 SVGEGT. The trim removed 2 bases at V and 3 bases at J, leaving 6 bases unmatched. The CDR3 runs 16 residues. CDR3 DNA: TGTGCCAGCAGTTACCTGGCGACTAGCGGAACAGATACGCAGTATTTT. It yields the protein CASSYLATSGTDTQYF.

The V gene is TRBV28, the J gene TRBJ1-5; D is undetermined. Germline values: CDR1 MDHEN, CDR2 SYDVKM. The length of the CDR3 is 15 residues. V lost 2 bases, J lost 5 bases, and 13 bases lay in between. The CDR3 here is CASSLQSKSDQPQHF. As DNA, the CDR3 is TGTGCCAGCAGTTTACAGTCCAAGTCCGATCAGCCCCAGCATTTT.

This CDR3 reads CSASGPNTEAFF. CDR3 nucleotide sequence: TGCAGTGCTAGCGGGCCGAACACTGAAGCTTTCTTT. The V and J genes are TRBV20-1 and TRBJ1-1; D gene unclear. Germline V gives CDR1 DFQATT, CDR2 SNEGSKA (reference sequence). V lost 3 bases to trimming and J lost 1 base, with 6 bases between them. The CDR3 contains 12 residues.

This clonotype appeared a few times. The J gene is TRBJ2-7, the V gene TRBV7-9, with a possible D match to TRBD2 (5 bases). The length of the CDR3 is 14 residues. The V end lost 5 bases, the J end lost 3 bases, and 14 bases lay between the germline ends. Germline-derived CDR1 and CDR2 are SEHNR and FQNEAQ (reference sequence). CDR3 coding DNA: TGTGCCAGCAGCCCCCGGACTCCAAACTACGAGCAGTACTTC. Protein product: CASSPRTPNYEQYF.

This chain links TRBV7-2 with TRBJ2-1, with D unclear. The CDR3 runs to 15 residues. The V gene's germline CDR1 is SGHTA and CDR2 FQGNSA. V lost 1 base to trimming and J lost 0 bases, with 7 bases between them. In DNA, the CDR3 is TGTGCCAGCAGCTTAGTACCGAGCTCCTACAATGAGCAGTTCTTC. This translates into CASSLVPSSYNEQFF.

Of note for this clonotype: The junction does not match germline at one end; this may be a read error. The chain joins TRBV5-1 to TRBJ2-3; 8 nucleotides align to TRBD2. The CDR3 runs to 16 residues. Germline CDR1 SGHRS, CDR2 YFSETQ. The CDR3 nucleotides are TGCGCCAGCAGCTTCGGCTATAGCGGGAAGACAGATGCGCAGTATTTT. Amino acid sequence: CASSFGYSGKTDAQYF.

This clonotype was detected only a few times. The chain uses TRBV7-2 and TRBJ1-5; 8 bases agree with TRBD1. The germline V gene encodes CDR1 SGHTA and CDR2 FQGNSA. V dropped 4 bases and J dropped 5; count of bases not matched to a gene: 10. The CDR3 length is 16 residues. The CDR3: CASSSDRGRGHQPQHF. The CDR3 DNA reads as TGTGCCAGCAGCTCAGATAGGGGCAGGGGGCATCAGCCCCAGCATTTT.

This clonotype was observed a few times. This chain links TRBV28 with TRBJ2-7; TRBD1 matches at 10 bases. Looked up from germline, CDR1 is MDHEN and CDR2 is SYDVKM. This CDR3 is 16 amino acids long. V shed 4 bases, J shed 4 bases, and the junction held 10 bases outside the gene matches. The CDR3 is CASSSLIGTGDYEQYF. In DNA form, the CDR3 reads TGTGCCAGCAGTTCCCTTATTGGGACAGGGGATTACGAGCAGTACTTC.

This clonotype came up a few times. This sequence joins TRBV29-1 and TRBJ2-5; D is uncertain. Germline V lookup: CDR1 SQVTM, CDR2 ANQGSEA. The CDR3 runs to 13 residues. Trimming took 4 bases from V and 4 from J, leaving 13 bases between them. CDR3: CSVGVGYGETQYF. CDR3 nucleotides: TGCAGCGTTGGTGTAGGGTATGGAGAGACCCAGTACTTC.

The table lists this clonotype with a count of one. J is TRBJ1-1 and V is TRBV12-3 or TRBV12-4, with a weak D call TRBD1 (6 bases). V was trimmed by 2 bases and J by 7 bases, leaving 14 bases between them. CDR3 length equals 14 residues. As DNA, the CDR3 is TGTGCCAGCAGTTTATGGGGGCACGGCAGTGAAGCTTTCTTT. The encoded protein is CASSLWGHGSEAFF.

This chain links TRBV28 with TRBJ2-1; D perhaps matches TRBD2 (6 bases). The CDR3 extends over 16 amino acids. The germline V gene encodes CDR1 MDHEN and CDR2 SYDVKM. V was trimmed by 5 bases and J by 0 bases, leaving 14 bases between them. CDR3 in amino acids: CASSRLSGVSYNEQFF. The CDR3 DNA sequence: TGTGCCAGCAGTCGCCTTAGCGGAGTCTCCTACAATGAGCAGTTCTTC.

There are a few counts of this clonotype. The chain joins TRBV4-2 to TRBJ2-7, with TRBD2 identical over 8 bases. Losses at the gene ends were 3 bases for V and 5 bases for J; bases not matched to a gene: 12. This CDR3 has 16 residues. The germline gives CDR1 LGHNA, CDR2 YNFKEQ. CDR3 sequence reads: CASSHELAATSHEQYF. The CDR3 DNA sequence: TGTGCCAGCAGCCATGAACTAGCGGCCACGTCCCACGAGCAGTACTTC.

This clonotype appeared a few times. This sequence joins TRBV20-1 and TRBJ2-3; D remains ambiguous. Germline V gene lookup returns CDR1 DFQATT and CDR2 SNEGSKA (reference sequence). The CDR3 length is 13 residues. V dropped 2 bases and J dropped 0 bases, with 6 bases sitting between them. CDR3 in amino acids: CSARQVSTDTQYF. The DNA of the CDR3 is TGCAGTGCTAGACAGGTCAGCACAGATACGCAGTATTTT.

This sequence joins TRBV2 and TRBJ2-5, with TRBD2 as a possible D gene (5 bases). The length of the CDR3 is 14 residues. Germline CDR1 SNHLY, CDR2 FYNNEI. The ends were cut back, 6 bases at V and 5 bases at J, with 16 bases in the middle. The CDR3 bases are TGTGCCAGCAGAGGTACCGGGATCACGGAGACCCAGTACTTC. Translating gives CASRGTGITETQYF. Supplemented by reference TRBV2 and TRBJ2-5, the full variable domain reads EPEVTQTPSHQVTQMGQEVILRCVPISNHLYFYWYRQILGQKVEFLVSFYNNEISEKSEIFDDQFSVERPDGSNFTLKIRSTKLEDSAMYFCASRGTGITETQYFGPGTRLLVL.

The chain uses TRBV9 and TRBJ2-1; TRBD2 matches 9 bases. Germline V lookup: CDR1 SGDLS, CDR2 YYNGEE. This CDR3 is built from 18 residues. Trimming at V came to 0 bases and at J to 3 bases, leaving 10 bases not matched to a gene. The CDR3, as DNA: TGTGCCAGCAGCGTAGAGGGGCGCGGGAGGGGTCTCTACAATGAGCAGTTCTTC. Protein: CASSVEGRGRGLYNEQFF.

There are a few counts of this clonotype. The CDR3 loop is CASSVIRAGEETQYF. The CDR3 DNA sequence: TGTGCCAGCAGTGTTATTAGGGCGGGAGAAGAGACCCAGTACTTC. The chain employs TRBV28 and TRBJ2-5, with 7 bases lining up with TRBD2. The ends lost 5 bases at V and 3 bases at J; junction bases unmatched: 9. CDR1 and CDR2 (germline): MDHEN, SYDVKM. This CDR3 is 15 amino acids long.

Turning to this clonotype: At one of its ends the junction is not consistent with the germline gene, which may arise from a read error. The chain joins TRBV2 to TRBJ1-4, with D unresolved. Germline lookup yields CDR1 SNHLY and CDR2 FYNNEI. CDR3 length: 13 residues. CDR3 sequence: CASSNLPGENLFF. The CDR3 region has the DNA TGTGCCAGCAGCAACCTTCCAGGTGAAAACCTGTTTTTT. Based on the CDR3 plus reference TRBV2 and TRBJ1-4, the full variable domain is EPEVTQTPSHQVTQMGQEVILRCVPISNHLYFYWYRQILGQKVEFLVSFYNNEISEKSEIFDDQFSVERPDGSNFTLKIRSTKLEDSAMYFCASSNLPGENLFFGSGTQLSVL.

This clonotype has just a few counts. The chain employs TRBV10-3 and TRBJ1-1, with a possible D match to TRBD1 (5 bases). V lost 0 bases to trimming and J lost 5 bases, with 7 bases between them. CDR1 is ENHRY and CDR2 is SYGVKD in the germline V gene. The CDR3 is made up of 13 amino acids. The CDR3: CAISESGETEAFF. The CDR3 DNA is TGTGCCATCAGTGAGTCAGGGGAGACTGAAGCTTTCTTT.

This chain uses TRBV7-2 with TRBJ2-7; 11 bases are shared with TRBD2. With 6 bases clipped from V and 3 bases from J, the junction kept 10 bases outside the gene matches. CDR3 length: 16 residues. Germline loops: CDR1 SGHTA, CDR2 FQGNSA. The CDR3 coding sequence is TGTGCCAGCAGTAAAGCTGGGACTAGCGGATACTACGAGCAGTACTTC. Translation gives CASSKAGTSGYYEQYF.

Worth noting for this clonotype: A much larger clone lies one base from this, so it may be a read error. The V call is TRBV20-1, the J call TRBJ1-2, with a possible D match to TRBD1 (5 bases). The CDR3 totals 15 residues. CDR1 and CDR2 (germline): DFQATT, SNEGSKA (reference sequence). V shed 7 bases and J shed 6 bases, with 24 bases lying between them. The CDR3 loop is CSGARGAPVSDGYTF. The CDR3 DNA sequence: TGCAGTGGGGCGAGGGGCGCGCCCGTATCGGATGGCTACACCTTC.

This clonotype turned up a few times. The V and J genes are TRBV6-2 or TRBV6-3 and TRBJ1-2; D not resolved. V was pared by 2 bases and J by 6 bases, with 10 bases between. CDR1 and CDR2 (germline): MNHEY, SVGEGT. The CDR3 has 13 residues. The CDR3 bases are TGTGCCAGCAGTTACCTGGTAGGGAATGGCTACACCTTC. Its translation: CASSYLVGNGYTF.

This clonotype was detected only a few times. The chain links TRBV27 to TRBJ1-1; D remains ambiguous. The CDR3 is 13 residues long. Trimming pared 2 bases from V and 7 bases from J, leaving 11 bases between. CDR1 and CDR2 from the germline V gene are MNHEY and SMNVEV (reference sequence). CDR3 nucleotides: TGTGCCAGCAGTTTAACCCTCGGACGTGAAGCTTTCTTT. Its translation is CASSLTLGREAFF.

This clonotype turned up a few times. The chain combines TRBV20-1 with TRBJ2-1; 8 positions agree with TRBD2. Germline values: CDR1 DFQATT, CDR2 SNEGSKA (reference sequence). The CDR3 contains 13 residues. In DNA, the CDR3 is TGCAGCGCCGGGACTAGGATGTTCGATGAGCAGTTCTTC. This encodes CSAGTRMFDEQFF.

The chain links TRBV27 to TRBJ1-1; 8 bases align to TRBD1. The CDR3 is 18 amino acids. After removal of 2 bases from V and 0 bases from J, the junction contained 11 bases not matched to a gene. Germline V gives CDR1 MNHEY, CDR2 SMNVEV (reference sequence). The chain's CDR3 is CASSLKGTGSNMNTEAFF. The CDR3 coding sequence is TGTGCCAGCAGTTTAAAAGGGACAGGATCTAACATGAACACTGAAGCTTTCTTT.

The CDR3 loop reads CASSIFGGSLSIGYTF. CDR3 nucleotides: TGTGCCAGTAGTATTTTTGGCGGAAGCCTTTCTATTGGCTACACCTTC. V and J are TRBV19 and TRBJ1-2; D is ambiguous. Germline CDR1 is LNHDA and CDR2 is SQIVND (reference sequence). The CDR3 extends over 16 amino acids. V was cut by 3 bases and J by 7 bases, with 21 bases left in between.

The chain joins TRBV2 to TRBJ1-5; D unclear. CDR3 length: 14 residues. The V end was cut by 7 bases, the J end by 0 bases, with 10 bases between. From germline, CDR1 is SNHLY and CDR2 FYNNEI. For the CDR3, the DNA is TGTGCCAGCAACGCGGAATATAGCAATCAGCCCCAGCATTTT. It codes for CASNAEYSNQPQHF.